The present T cell receptor (beta chain) was sequenced within a study of blood T cells in healthy people across ages. CDR1 is SGHTA, CDR2 FQGNSA, per germline. With 1 base clipped from V and 2 bases from J, the junction kept 5 bases outside the gene matches. The CDR3 consists of 15 residues. A sample-barcoded 5' primer and a J-beta primer mix were used in a second PCR of about 7 to 12 cycles. TCRdb called the 5' RACE reads again in MiXCR, with one record for every CDR3 protein. The sample carries more than 1,400,000 distinct CDR3 sequences, around two fifths recorded once. The chain is built from TRBV7-2 and TRBJ2-7; the match to TRBD1 covers 7 bases. The TCR originated in a woman between 18 and 29 years old in good health. The sequencing input was blood. In DNA form, the CDR3 reads TGTGCCAGCAGCTTAGTCCGACAGGGAACCTACGAGCAGTACTTC. This encodes CASSLVRQGTYEQYF.